This entry is about one TCR beta chain. Its antigen is undetermined. The V gene lost 2 bases and the J gene lost 3 bases, with 8 bases spanning the gap. The germline V gene encodes CDR1 MNHEY and CDR2 SMNVEV (reference sequence). CDR3 length equals 14 residues. This PCR relied on a set of 60 Vbeta primers and 13 Jbeta primers. TCRdb's table, derived via immunoSEQ multiplex PCR, lists solely in-frame clones and lacks some. The sample contains over 80,000 clones, 82% of which appear only once. This specimen belongs to a study of cytomegalovirus exposure and HLA in healthy donors. Study results and limitations: Some segments of the V type, notably TRBV6-2 and TRBV6-3, were excluded as indistinguishable. Rare TCR sequences dominated, though some public TCRs recurred in many donors.

Sequencing was performed on PBMCs. V usage is TRBV27 and J usage is TRBJ1-5, with a weak D call TRBD1 (5 bases). This TCR was sampled from a man aged 30 to 45 in good health and CMV-seropositive. This CDR3 reads CASSLHRINQPQHF. The CDR3 coding sequence is TGTGCCAGCAGTTTACACAGGATCAATCAGCCCCAGCATTTT.